The source of this T cell receptor beta chain is a study of blood T cell repertoires in COVID-19. Study context: The cDNA or gDNA used as material had been derived from T cells, B-cell-depleted T cells, or PBMCs.

In the authors' methods: Estimation of nucleated cell counts relied on the amplification of reference gene primers. Assay: immunoSEQ multiplex PCR; the TCRdb copy retains only in-frame clones and omits some. The V and J calls and clone size come from that table; D and trimming were worked out from the DNA. The table lists 20,000 or so clones, 70% to 90% of them singletons. The length of the CDR3 is 12 residues. Trimming pared 8 bases from V and 3 bases from J, leaving 9 bases between. The sequence was collected from a human donor with active COVID-19. The donor label of this sample is uncertain. What was sequenced was peripheral blood. The genes are TRBV12-3 or TRBV12-4 and TRBJ2-3; maybe TRBD2 (5 bases). The DNA of the CDR3 is TGTGCCAGCTGTTCGGGGACAGATACGCAGTATTTT. Amino acid sequence: CASCSGTDTQYF.